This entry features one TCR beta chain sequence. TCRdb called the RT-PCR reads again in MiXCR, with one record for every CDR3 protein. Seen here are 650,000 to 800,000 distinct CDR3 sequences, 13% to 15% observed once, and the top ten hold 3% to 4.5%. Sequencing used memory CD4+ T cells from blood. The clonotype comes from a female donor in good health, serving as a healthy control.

The CDR3 sequence: CASRFRAATGELFF. For the CDR3, the DNA is TGTGCCAGCAGGTTCCGGGCCGCCACCGGGGAGCTGTTTTTT. The rearrangement joins TRBV7-2 to TRBJ2-2; D gene uncertain. Trimming shortened V by 6 bases and J by 4 bases, and 12 bases separated the two germline ends. Germline lookup yields CDR1 SGHTA and CDR2 FQGNSA. The CDR3 sequence is 14 residues long. Based on the CDR3 plus reference TRBV7-2 and TRBJ2-2, the full variable domain is GAGVSQSPSNKVTEKGKDVELRCDPISGHTALYWYRQSLGQGLEFLIYFQGNSAPDKSGLPSDRFSAERTGGSVSTLTIQRTQQEDSAVYLCASRFRAATGELFFGEGSRLTVL.